This T cell receptor (beta chain) appears in the sequencing data of a study of response to subunit inactivated influenza vaccine. Study results and caveats: Only a handful of new T cells, the authors suggested, are recruited with each seasonal influenza vaccination.

V gave up 3 bases and J gave up 3 bases; unmatched junction bases: 7. CDR3 length: 15 residues. The germline gives CDR1 SNHLY, CDR2 FYNNEI. MiXCR, run by TCRdb on the RT-PCR reads, gives a single entry per CDR3 protein. The repertoire holds approximately 480,000 distinct CDR3 sequences, with approximately 10% as singletons. Of note for this clonotype: Its antigen is not known.

The genes are TRBV2 and TRBJ2-7; 8 bases are a match to TRBD2. This material consisted of PBMCs from blood, taken about 6 weeks after vaccination. This TCR came from a man aged 45 to 65 who received an inactivated influenza vaccine. The CDR3 DNA sequence: TGTGCCAGCAGTGAGGGGCTAGCGGGCAACTACGAGCAGTACTTC. Residues: CASSEGLAGNYEQYF.